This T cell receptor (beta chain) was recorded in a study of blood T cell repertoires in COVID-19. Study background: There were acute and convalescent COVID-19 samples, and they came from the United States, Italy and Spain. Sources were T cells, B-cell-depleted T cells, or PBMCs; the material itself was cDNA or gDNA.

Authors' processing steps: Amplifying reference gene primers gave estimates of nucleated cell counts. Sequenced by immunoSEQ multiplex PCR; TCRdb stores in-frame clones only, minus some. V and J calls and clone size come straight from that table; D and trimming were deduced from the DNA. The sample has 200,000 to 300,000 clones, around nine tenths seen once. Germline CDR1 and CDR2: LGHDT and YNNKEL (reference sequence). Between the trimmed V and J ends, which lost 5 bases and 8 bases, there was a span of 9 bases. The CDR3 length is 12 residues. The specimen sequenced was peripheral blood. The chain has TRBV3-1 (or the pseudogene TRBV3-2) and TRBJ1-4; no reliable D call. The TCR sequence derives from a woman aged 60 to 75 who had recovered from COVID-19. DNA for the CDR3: TGTGCCAGCAGCGGGAGCGAAGAAAAACTGTTTTTT. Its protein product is CASSGSEEKLFF.